This T cell receptor (beta chain) is from a study of T cell clonotyping in hematopoietic cell transplantation. Study results and caveats: No sorting was done, leaving CD4 and CD8 contributions mixed. Recipient TCR diversity dropped after transplant; expanded clonotypes rose from day 30 to 180. Few recipient clonotypes overlapped donors; over 97% were de novo at given depth.

CDR1 SGHRS and CDR2 YFSETQ come from the germline V gene. Trimming cost V 3 bases and J 7 bases; bases outside gene matches: 11. The CDR3 is 16 residues long. A word on this clone: Its specificity is not known.

The data were produced by immunoSEQ multiplex PCR, yet TCRdb's version contains in-frame clones alone and is incomplete. This table has over 35,000 clones, 80% to 90% appearing once. The sequenced sample was peripheral blood mononuclear cells. This receptor was taken from a woman aged 40 to 50 in good health. Some clones in this sample may be carry-over from other donors' samples. V gene TRBV5-1 combines with J gene TRBJ2-3; 10 bases are a match to TRBD2. CDR3 sequence: CASSSKREGPLNTQYF. CDR3 DNA sequence: TGCGCCAGCAGCTCGAAGCGGGAGGGCCCTCTAAATACGCAGTATTTT. Drawing the rest from reference TRBV5-1 and TRBJ2-3, the complete variable domain is KAGVTQTPRYLIKTRGQQVTLSCSPISGHRSVSWYQQTPGQGLQFLFEYFSETQRNKGNFPGRFSGRQFSNSRSEMNVSTLELGDSALYLCASSSKREGPLNTQYFGPGTRLTVL.